These 29 T cell receptor beta chains originate from one sample sequenced in a study of blood T cell repertoires in COVID-19. The table came from immunoSEQ multiplex PCR; TCRdb's copy has only in-frame clones and leaves some out. The sample records roughly 140,000 clones, more than 80% being singletons. Input material: peripheral blood. These receptors were collected from a human donor in a cohort sampled during active COVID-19.

The chain couples TRBV19 to TRBJ2-1; TRBD1 aligns across 7 bases. The CDR3 contains 13 residues. Trimming removed 4 bases from V and 10 bases from J; junction bases left unmatched: 7. CDR1 is LNHDA, CDR2 SQIVND, per germline (reference sequence). Here the CDR3 reads CASSNRGFGEQFF. CDR3 DNA: TGTGCCAGTAGTAACAGGGGCTTCGGCGAGCAGTTCTTC. Together with reference TRBV19 and TRBJ2-1, the CDR3 gives the full variable domain: DGGITQSPKYLFRKEGQNVTLSCEQNLNHDAMYWYRQDPGQGLRLIYYSQIVNDFQKGDIAEGYSVSREKKESFPLTVTSAQKNPTAFYLCASSNRGFGEQFFGPGTRLTVL.

The rearrangement uses TRBV9 and TRBJ1-3, with D uncertain. V lost 4 bases and J lost 0, with 11 bases in between. This CDR3 region has 15 residues. Germline CDR1 reads SGDLS; CDR2 reads YYNGEE. The CDR3 sequence is CASSPRVVSGNTIYF. In nucleotides, the CDR3 is TGTGCCAGCAGCCCACGGGTGGTCTCTGGAAACACCATATATTTT.

The CDR3 here is CASRTVGYGYTF. The CDR3 DNA reads TGTGCCAGCAGGACAGTCGGGTATGGCTACACCTTC. This rearrangement joins TRBV2 to TRBJ1-2; D is perhaps TRBD1 (5 bases). The CDR3 length is 12 residues. CDR1 and CDR2 (germline): SNHLY, FYNNEI. Trimming stripped 6 bases from V and 5 bases from J, with 10 bases between. Filled out from reference TRBV2 and TRBJ1-2, the complete variable domain reads EPEVTQTPSHQVTQMGQEVILRCVPISNHLYFYWYRQILGQKVEFLVSFYNNEISEKSEIFDDQFSVERPDGSNFTLKIRSTKLEDSAMYFCASRTVGYGYTFGSGTRLTVV.

The chain employs TRBV7-3 and TRBJ2-5; TRBD2 matches 16 bases. Germline V CDR1 and CDR2: SGHTA, FQGTGA. CDR3 length equals 17 residues. The junction had 4 bases not matched to a gene; V was cut back by 1 base and J by 5 bases. The CDR3 loop is CASSLMGLAGGQETQYF. The CDR3 region has the DNA TGTGCCAGCAGCTTAATGGGACTAGCGGGGGGGCAGGAGACCCAGTACTTC. The variable domain in full, completed from reference TRBV7-3 and TRBJ2-5, reads GAGVSQTPSNKVTEKGKYVELRCDPISGHTALYWYRQSLGQGPEFLIYFQGTGAADDSGLPNDRFFAVRPEGSVSTLKIQRTERGDSAVYLCASSLMGLAGGQETQYFGPGTRLLVL.

This chain joins TRBV5-1 and TRBJ2-7, with 13 positions matching TRBD2. The trim removed 0 bases at V and 4 bases at J, leaving 4 bases unmatched. The CDR3 contains 16 residues. Germline V CDR1 and CDR2: SGHRS, YFSETQ. The CDR3: CASSLGTSGGIYEQYF. The CDR3 DNA follows: TGCGCCAGCAGCTTGGGGACTAGCGGGGGTATTTACGAGCAGTACTTC.

V gene TRBV9 combines with J gene TRBJ2-5; perhaps TRBD1 as D (6 bases). Germline V gives CDR1 SGDLS, CDR2 YYNGEE. Deletions cut 0 bases from V and 2 bases from J, with 8 bases between. This CDR3 region has 14 residues. Here the CDR3 reads CASSVGGPQETQYF. CDR3 in DNA: TGTGCCAGCAGCGTAGGGGGGCCGCAAGAGACCCAGTACTTC.

The V and J genes are TRBV9 and TRBJ1-3; no clear D. In germline, CDR1 is SGDLS, CDR2 YYNGEE. Trimming left V 5 bases short and J 0 bases short, with 9 bases between. This CDR3 comprises 14 residues. The CDR3, as DNA: TGTGCCAGCAGTACGTCCAGCTCTGGAAACACCATATATTTT. This gives the protein CASSTSSSGNTIYF.

This clone was counted a few times. This sequence joins TRBV25-1 and TRBJ2-7; a weak D match, TRBD1 (5 bases). In germline, CDR1 is MGHDK, CDR2 SYGVNS. This CDR3 is 17 amino acids long. The V gene lost 1 base and the J gene lost 2 bases, with 18 bases spanning the gap. The CDR3 here is CASSEFDQGLNPYEQYF. The DNA of the CDR3 is TGTGCCAGCAGTGAATTCGACCAGGGCCTCAACCCCTACGAGCAGTACTTC.

The chain uses TRBV2 and TRBJ2-1; TRBD2 aligns across 10 bases. After removal of 4 bases from V and 7 bases from J, the junction contained 7 bases not matched to a gene. The CDR3 contains 15 residues. Germline CDR1 is SNHLY and CDR2 is FYNNEI. CDR3 in DNA: TGTGCCAGCAGTGGAGCGGGGGGGCCTGGGAATGAGCAGTTCTTC. Translated: CASSGAGGPGNEQFF. Variable domain in full (rest from reference TRBV2 and TRBJ2-1): EPEVTQTPSHQVTQMGQEVILRCVPISNHLYFYWYRQILGQKVEFLVSFYNNEISEKSEIFDDQFSVERPDGSNFTLKIRSTKLEDSAMYFCASSGAGGPGNEQFFGPGTRLTVL.

This sequence joins TRBV9 and TRBJ1-4, with TRBD1 as a possible D gene (6 bases). The CDR3 totals 14 residues. Trimming shortened V by 3 bases and J by 8 bases, and 14 bases separated the two germline ends. Germline CDR1 reads SGDLS; CDR2 reads YYNGEE. DNA of the CDR3: TGTGCCAGCAGCGCCCAGGGGCTTGGGGAAAAACTGTTTTTT. Amino acid sequence: CASSAQGLGEKLFF.

J is TRBJ1-4 and V is TRBV18; TRBD1 is a possible D gene (5 bases). Trimming stripped 3 bases from V and 5 bases from J, with 10 bases between. The CDR3 extends over 14 amino acids. The germline V gene encodes CDR1 KGHSH and CDR2 LQKENI. CDR3 coding DNA: TGTGCCAGCTCACCCCGGGGGGGGAATGAAAAACTGTTTTTT. Protein sequence: CASSPRGGNEKLFF.

The chain combines TRBV7-9 with TRBJ1-2; TRBD1 matches 7 bases. The CDR3 sequence is 15 residues long. V trimming: 1 base; J trimming: 4 bases; junction bases outside the gene matches: 6. Germline V CDR1 and CDR2: SEHNR, FQNEAQ (reference sequence). CDR3 protein: CASSLEEGQSYGYTF. The CDR3 DNA reads TGTGCCAGCAGCTTAGAAGAGGGACAGTCCTATGGCTACACCTTC.

V usage is TRBV27 and J usage is TRBJ2-7; no reliable D call. CDR1 is MNHEY and CDR2 is SMNVEV in the germline V gene (reference sequence). V was trimmed by 6 bases and J by 0 bases, leaving 9 bases between them. The CDR3 totals 13 residues. DNA for the CDR3: TGTGCCAGCAGATTCCTTAGCTCCTACGAGCAGTACTTC. Protein sequence: CASRFLSSYEQYF.

V usage is TRBV6-2 or TRBV6-3 and J usage is TRBJ1-1, with D hard to call. Germline assignment: CDR1 MNHEY and CDR2 SVGEGT. The CDR3 consists of 14 residues. V was clipped by 0 bases and J by 1 base, with 6 bases between them. CDR3 amino acids: CASSYSAENTEAFF. The DNA for the CDR3 is TGTGCCAGCAGTTACTCGGCGGAGAACACTGAAGCTTTCTTT.

This clone was picked up a small number of times. The rearrangement uses TRBV12-3 or TRBV12-4 and TRBJ2-5, with D perhaps TRBD1 (6 bases). The V end was cut by 5 bases, the J end by 9 bases, with 16 bases between. This CDR3 spans 13 amino acids. The CDR3 loop is CASSLNEGVAQYF. For the CDR3, the DNA is TGTGCCAGCAGTCTCAACGAGGGGGTAGCCCAGTACTTC.

This rearrangement joins TRBV4-3 to TRBJ1-1; D perhaps matches TRBD1 (5 bases). CDR3 length equals 16 residues. CDR1 is LGHNA and CDR2 is YSLEER in the germline V gene. V dropped 0 bases and J dropped 11 bases, with 22 bases sitting between them. The CDR3 DNA is TGCGCCAGCAGCCAAGAGTCAGGTCAGGGAACGGGTTCGGCTTTCTTT. Protein product: CASSQESGQGTGSAFF.

This clone was picked up one time. The V gene is TRBV19, the J gene TRBJ2-5, with TRBD2 identical over 7 bases. CDR3 length: 13 amino acids. CDR1 and CDR2 from the germline V gene are LNHDA and SQIVND (reference sequence). With V trimmed by 3 bases and J by 4 bases, 2 bases remained unmatched. CDR3 coding DNA: TGTGCCAGTAGTATTTCTAGCGGAGAGACCCAGTACTTC. It specifies CASSISSGETQYF.

V usage is TRBV27 and J usage is TRBJ2-7; maybe TRBD2 (5 bases). Trimming took 7 bases from V and 0 from J, leaving 10 bases between them. The germline gives CDR1 MNHEY, CDR2 SMNVEV (reference sequence). This CDR3 is 13 amino acids long. The CDR3 DNA sequence: TGTGCCAGCATGGAGGCAGACTCCTACGAGCAGTACTTC. The encoded protein is CASMEADSYEQYF.

This sequence joins TRBV6-5 and TRBJ2-5, with 7 bases identical to TRBD1. Germline V lookup: CDR1 MNHEY, CDR2 SVGAGI. J was trimmed by 5 bases and V by 7 bases; bases with no gene match: 10. The CDR3 length is 14 residues. The CDR3 loop reads CASTASWGQETQYF. The DNA of the CDR3 is TGTGCCAGCACGGCTAGCTGGGGACAGGAGACCCAGTACTTC.

The chain joins TRBV4-3 to TRBJ1-2; 7 positions match TRBD1. The V gene's germline CDR1 is LGHNA and CDR2 YSLEER. CDR3 length: 14 amino acids. After removal of 2 bases from V and 6 bases from J, the junction contained 6 bases not matched to a gene. CDR3 loop: CASSQRTGWDGYTF. As DNA, the CDR3 is TGCGCCAGCAGCCAAAGGACAGGTTGGGATGGCTACACCTTC.

The chain is built from TRBV2 and TRBJ1-5; weak D call: TRBD1 (6 bases). Deletions cut 8 bases from V and 7 bases from J, with 15 bases between. Germline values: CDR1 SNHLY, CDR2 FYNNEI. The CDR3 consists of 13 residues. In nucleotides, the CDR3 is TGTGCCAGCTCTGGACAGAGCCGACAGCCCCAGCATTTT. It is translated as CASSGQSRQPQHF.

The rearrangement links TRBV6-6 to TRBJ1-2, with D tentatively TRBD1 (6 bases). The CDR3 extends over 16 amino acids. Germline V gives CDR1 MNHNY, CDR2 SVGAGI (reference sequence). Trimming removed 7 bases from V and 0 bases from J, with 18 bases in between. CDR3 sequence: CASTLFGQNPNYGYTF. For the CDR3, the DNA is TGTGCCAGCACCCTTTTTGGACAGAACCCTAACTATGGCTACACCTTC.

This clone was detected only a few times. The CDR3 sequence: CASSLVLNEQFF. Written as DNA, the CDR3 is TGTGCCAGCAGCTTAGTCCTCAATGAGCAGTTCTTC. V usage is TRBV11-3 and J usage is TRBJ2-1; no clear D gene. This CDR3 is 12 amino acids long. CDR1 is SGHNT and CDR2 is YENEEA in the germline V gene. V was clipped by 1 base and J by 6 bases, with 4 bases between them.

The J gene is TRBJ1-3, the V gene TRBV6-5, with 9 positions matching TRBD1. The CDR3 loop spans 14 amino acids. After removal of 6 bases from V and 4 bases from J, the junction contained 4 bases not matched to a gene. Germline CDR1 is MNHEY and CDR2 is SVGAGI. The CDR3 region has the DNA TGTGCCAGCAGACAAGGGACAGGGGGAAACACCATATATTTT. It yields the protein CASRQGTGGNTIYF.

The CDR3 sequence: CASSPDSLYNSPLHF. DNA of the CDR3: TGTGCCAGCAGCCCTGACAGCCTCTATAATTCACCCCTCCACTTT. V and J are TRBV2 and TRBJ1-6, with D perhaps matching TRBD1 (5 bases). V was clipped by 6 bases and J by 3 bases, with 12 bases between them. This CDR3 contains 15 residues. Germline CDR1 and CDR2: SNHLY and FYNNEI.

J is TRBJ2-5 and V is TRBV2, with D uncertain. The length of the CDR3 is 12 residues. V dropped 7 bases and J dropped 3 bases, with 9 bases sitting between them. Germline CDR1 is SNHLY and CDR2 is FYNNEI. The CDR3 sequence: CASKSEKETQYF. The CDR3 bases are TGTGCCAGCAAGAGCGAGAAAGAGACCCAGTACTTC.

This chain joins TRBV5-1 and TRBJ1-1; possibly TRBD1 for D (6 bases). The V and J ends lost 4 bases and 0 bases respectively, with 13 bases between them. Germline lookup yields CDR1 SGHRS and CDR2 YFSETQ. This CDR3 has 15 residues. CDR3 protein: CASSQTGRVNTEAFF. CDR3 coding DNA: TGCGCCAGCAGCCAAACAGGGAGGGTGAACACTGAAGCTTTCTTT. The full variable domain, completed using reference TRBV5-1 and TRBJ1-1, is KAGVTQTPRYLIKTRGQQVTLSCSPISGHRSVSWYQQTPGQGLQFLFEYFSETQRNKGNFPGRFSGRQFSNSRSEMNVSTLELGDSALYLCASSQTGRVNTEAFFGQGTRLTVV.

V and J are TRBV6-5 and TRBJ2-7, with D possibly TRBD1 on 5 matching bases. Germline V lookup: CDR1 MNHEY, CDR2 SVGAGI. V lost 7 bases and J 0 bases, leaving 13 bases between the germline ends. The CDR3 runs to 14 residues. CDR3 sequence reads: CASKQTVSSYEQYF. In nucleotides, the CDR3 is TGTGCCAGCAAACAGACAGTCAGCTCCTACGAGCAGTACTTC.

V and J are TRBV9 and TRBJ2-2, with a tentative D call TRBD2 (5 bases). The CDR3 is 15 residues long. Germline lookup yields CDR1 SGDLS and CDR2 YYNGEE. Trimming took off 2 bases at V and 4 bases at J, with 12 bases between the two ends. CDR3 bases: TGTGCCAGCAGCGTCCGTGGACTCGGCACCGGGGAGCTGTTTTTT. Residues: CASSVRGLGTGELFF.